This T cell receptor beta chain was recovered during a study of blood T cell repertoires in COVID-19. Whole-study context: The analysed material was cDNA or gDNA that came from T cells, B-cell-depleted T cells, or PBMCs.

This CDR3 has 15 residues. J lost 0 bases, V lost 4 bases, and 5 bases had no gene match. Germline V CDR1 and CDR2: SEHNR, FQNEAQ (reference sequence). Cohorts were assigned according to the clinical history that participants reported. As handled by the study authors: It was from reference gene primer amplification that nucleated cell counts were estimated. TCRdb keeps only in-frame clones here, not all; method: immunoSEQ multiplex PCR. The DNA was the basis for D and trimming; V, J and clone size are from that table. Of 270,000 or so clones listed, about 89% are singletons. A few counts support this clone.

V usage is TRBV7-9 and J usage is TRBJ1-2; 7 positions match TRBD1. The sample consisted of PBMCs or T cells enriched from blood (not recorded which). The source is a woman between 18 and 30 years old who had recovered from COVID-19. The CDR3 nucleotides read TGTGCCAGCAGCTCACAGGGGACAGCTAACTATGGCTACACCTTC. Protein: CASSSQGTANYGYTF.